Each of the 28 T cell receptor beta chains below was sequenced from the same sample in a study of CD8+ T cells in alopecia areata. Sequencing used cDNA as its template, made by extracting RNA and reverse transcribing it. Measured with immunoSEQ multiplex PCR; TCRdb has only the in-frame clones, and not every one. There are 100,000 or so clones in the sample; roughly 60% occur only once, and about a sixth lies in the top ten. Treatment indicated: oral pan-JAK inhibitor, 5-10 mg twice daily. Specimen: CD8+ T cells sorted from blood, collected at approximately week 56, from a patient treated with tofacitinib. The source of these receptors is a human donor with alopecia areata.

J is TRBJ1-1 and V is TRBV5-6, with a possible D match to TRBD1 (6 bases). Trimming removed 0 bases from V and 6 bases from J, with 12 bases in between. This CDR3 is built from 14 residues. CDR1 is SGHDT, CDR2 YYEEEE, per germline. CDR3 protein: CASSLGDMIPEAFF. The CDR3 DNA follows: TGTGCCAGCAGCTTGGGGGACATGATCCCTGAAGCTTTCTTT.

The chain joins TRBV6-5 to TRBJ2-1; D is unresolved. V lost 2 bases and J 14 bases, leaving 16 bases between the germline ends. Germline V gives CDR1 MNHEY, CDR2 SVGAGI. CDR3 length equals 13 residues. The CDR3 nucleotides read TGTGCCAGCAGTTACACGTGGAACGGCGAGAAGTTCTTC. As protein: CASSYTWNGEKFF.

This sequence joins TRBV29-1 and TRBJ2-7; D may be TRBD1 (7 bases). Trimming pared 7 bases from V and 7 bases from J, leaving 23 bases between. The germline V gene has CDR1 SQVTM and CDR2 ANQGSEA. This CDR3 region has 14 residues. The CDR3 coding sequence is TGCAGCGCCGCGGGGACAGCCACCCGAGAGGAGCAGTACTTC. This translates into CSAAGTATREEQYF.

The chain uses TRBV29-1 and TRBJ2-1; 7 bases line up with TRBD1. With 3 bases clipped from V and 4 bases from J, the junction kept 6 bases outside the gene matches. Germline-derived CDR1 and CDR2 are SQVTM and ANQGSEA. This CDR3 comprises 14 residues. CDR3 sequence: CSVDIEGQYNEQFF. In nucleotides, the CDR3 is TGCAGCGTTGATATTGAGGGACAGTACAATGAGCAGTTCTTC.

The chain recombines TRBV27 with TRBJ1-1; TRBD1 matches at 9 bases. Germline CDR1 is MNHEY and CDR2 is SMNVEV (reference sequence). V shed 9 bases, J shed 8 bases, and the junction held 13 bases outside the gene matches. This CDR3 comprises 14 residues. DNA of the CDR3: TGTGCCAGTTCCGGACCGGGACAGGGCTTGGAAGCTTTCTTT. Its translation: CASSGPGQGLEAFF.

As to this clone: This sample includes further DNA sequences coding for the same CDR3. This sequence joins TRBV13 and TRBJ2-1; 13 positions match TRBD2. With V trimmed by 4 bases and J by 4 bases, 4 bases remained unmatched. The CDR3 has 16 residues. CDR1 PRHDT and CDR2 FYEKMQ come from the germline V gene (reference sequence). CDR3 amino acids: CASSSGLAGSYNEQFF. The CDR3 DNA is TGTGCCAGCAGCTCGGGACTAGCGGGGAGTTACAATGAGCAGTTCTTC.

The chain carries TRBV21-1 and TRBJ2-7; the table's D call TRBD1 went unverified against the DNA. TRBV21-1 is classified as a pseudogene. The CDR3 is 16 residues long. CDR3 protein: CASSKEHRATAYEQYF. For the CDR3, the DNA is TGTGCCAGCAGCAAAGAACACAGGGCGACTGCCTACGAGCAGTACTTC.

In the case of this clone: A read error may account for a junction end that differs from germline. This rearrangement joins TRBV29-1 to TRBJ2-7; D may be TRBD2 (7 bases). The germline V gene encodes CDR1 SQVTM and CDR2 ANQGSEA. This CDR3 contains 12 residues. The CDR3 spells CSVEGGEHEQYF. The CDR3 DNA reads as TGCAGCGTAGAAGGGGGGGAACACGAGCAGTACTTC.

The CDR3 reads CASSPRGASTGELFF. CDR3 DNA: TGTGCCAGCAGCCCCCGGGGGGCAAGCACCGGGGAGCTGTTTTTT. V is TRBV21-1 and J is TRBJ2-2; the tabulated D call, TRBD2, remains unverified against the DNA. TRBV21-1 is given as a pseudogene. The CDR3 spans 15 residues.

The rearrangement links TRBV6-1 to TRBJ2-7; 7 positions agree with TRBD1. Germline CDR1 and CDR2: MNHNS and SASEGT. The CDR3 covers 15 residues. V shed 6 bases and J 0 bases; nucleotides not matched to a gene: 8. CDR3 coding DNA: TGTGCCAGCAGGATGGGGGACAGCAGCTCCTACGAGCAGTACTTC. Translation gives CASRMGDSSSYEQYF.

The chain couples TRBV27 to TRBJ1-6; possibly TRBD1 for D (5 bases). Deletions cut 6 bases from V and 5 bases from J, with 17 bases between. CDR1 and CDR2 from the germline V gene are MNHEY and SMNVEV (reference sequence). The CDR3 extends over 16 amino acids. The DNA of the CDR3 is TGTGCCAGCAGCCCGGTAGAAGACAGAGATAATTCACCCCTCCACTTT. Translation: CASSPVEDRDNSPLHF.

This clone came up a few times. The chain couples TRBV5-6 to TRBJ2-5; D might be TRBD1 or TRBD2, each matching 5 bases. Trimming shortened V by 3 bases and J by 5 bases, and 14 bases separated the two germline ends. The CDR3 is 14 amino acids. Germline V gene lookup returns CDR1 SGHDT and CDR2 YYEEEE. In DNA form, the CDR3 reads TGTGCCAGCAGCTCCGGGGCAGGGTCCGAGACCCAGTACTTC. It specifies CASSSGAGSETQYF.

As to this clone: Different DNA sequences within this sample yield the same CDR3. The CDR3 is CASSMTVDYEQYF. CDR3 nucleotide sequence: TGTGCCAGTAGTATGACAGTTGACTACGAGCAGTACTTC. The chain carries TRBV19 and TRBJ2-7; D perhaps matches TRBD1 (5 bases). CDR1 is LNHDA and CDR2 is SQIVND in the germline V gene (reference sequence). This CDR3 is 13 amino acids long. V was pared by 3 bases and J by 3 bases, with 9 bases between.

The chain has TRBV2 and TRBJ1-1; D is ambiguous. The CDR3 is made up of 12 amino acids. Germline CDR1 SNHLY, CDR2 FYNNEI. V was trimmed by 3 bases and J by 4 bases, leaving 6 bases between them. The CDR3 is CASSDYSTEAFF. As DNA, the CDR3 is TGTGCCAGCAGTGATTATAGCACTGAAGCTTTCTTT.

This clone appeared a few times. The rearrangement links TRBV4-1 to TRBJ1-2, with D possibly matching TRBD1 (5 bases). Germline CDR1 MGHRA, CDR2 YSYEKL. This CDR3 region has 14 residues. V was shortened by 3 bases and J by 7 bases, with 15 bases between the two germline ends. The CDR3 sequence is CASSHRTHSGGYTF. Written as DNA, the CDR3 is TGCGCCAGCAGCCACCGGACACACTCGGGTGGCTACACCTTC.

The chain recombines TRBV5-6 with TRBJ1-5; D may be TRBD1 (5 bases). The CDR3 is made up of 14 amino acids. Germline V gene data show CDR1 as SGHDT and CDR2 as YYEEEE. V lost 4 bases, J lost 5 bases, and 13 bases lay in between. The CDR3 region has the DNA TGTGCCAGCAGCCAGGGATGGGGTGATCAGCCCCAGCATTTT. Its protein product is CASSQGWGDQPQHF.

The chain combines TRBV27 with TRBJ2-1; 8 bases fit TRBD2. Germline CDR1 reads MNHEY; CDR2 reads SMNVEV (reference sequence). The length of the CDR3 is 15 residues. V shed 5 bases and J 6 bases; nucleotides not matched to a gene: 9. The CDR3 region is CASSPGGPGSNEQFF. DNA of the CDR3: TGTGCCAGCAGTCCGGGGGGGCCTGGGAGCAATGAGCAGTTCTTC.

The V call is TRBV7-2, the J call TRBJ1-5; D gene ambiguous. CDR3 length: 13 amino acids. V was cut by 1 base and J by 4 bases, with 5 bases left in between. Germline V gene sequence: CDR1 SGHTA, CDR2 FQGNSA. This CDR3 is CASSLGANQPQHF. The CDR3 DNA reads as TGTGCCAGCAGCTTAGGGGCAAATCAGCCCCAGCATTTT.

The V gene is TRBV10-2, the J gene TRBJ1-5; D not certain. CDR1 WSHSY and CDR2 SAAADI come from the germline V gene. Deletions cut 3 bases from V and 3 bases from J, with 9 bases between. The CDR3 has 14 residues. CDR3 loop: CASSDRTYNQPQHF. CDR3 bases: TGCGCCAGCAGTGATAGGACTTACAATCAGCCCCAGCATTTT.

The chain joins TRBV29-1 to TRBJ2-7; D possibly uses TRBD1 or TRBD2 (5 bases each). With 5 bases removed from V and 1 base from J, the gap between germline ends came to 27 bases. This CDR3 has 18 amino acids. Germline V lookup: CDR1 SQVTM, CDR2 ANQGSEA. The chain's CDR3 is CSVLGVGDDSTPSYEQYF. CDR3 coding DNA: TGCAGCGTTCTGGGGGTAGGGGACGACTCTACACCTTCCTACGAGCAGTACTTC.

This chain connects TRBV6-6 to TRBJ1-1; D ambiguous. Germline V lookup: CDR1 MNHNY, CDR2 SVGAGI (reference sequence). The CDR3 is 13 amino acids. Trimming cost V 7 bases and J 5 bases, with 14 bases left between them. CDR3 nucleotides: TGTGCCAGCACCCTGACACGGTCTACTGAAGCTTTCTTT. Translation gives CASTLTRSTEAFF.

The CDR3 DNA sequence: TGTGCCAGCAGGAATTTTTATGGCTACACCTTC. Protein product: CASRNFYGYTF. The chain links TRBV25-1 to TRBJ1-2; no definite D call. This CDR3 contains 11 residues. Germline lookup yields CDR1 MGHDK and CDR2 SYGVNS. Deletions cut 6 bases from V and 5 bases from J, with 7 bases between.

The rearrangement links TRBV5-1 to TRBJ1-1, with 7 bases aligning to TRBD1. After removal of 7 bases from V and 5 bases from J, the junction contained 5 bases not matched to a gene. The CDR3 is made up of 12 amino acids. CDR1 and CDR2 from the germline V gene are SGHRS and YFSETQ. In DNA, the CDR3 is TGCGCCAGCGGTTCACAGGGGACTGAAGCTTTCTTT. This gives the protein CASGSQGTEAFF.

The chain employs TRBV6-1 and TRBJ1-2; TRBD1 might be the D (6 bases). The V gene lost 3 bases and the J gene lost 8 bases, with 13 bases spanning the gap. Looked up from germline, CDR1 is MNHNS and CDR2 is SASEGT. This CDR3 comprises 13 residues. CDR3 coding DNA: TGTGCCAGCAGTGATAGGACAGTAGGAGGCTACACCTTC. Protein: CASSDRTVGGYTF.

This chain connects TRBV29-1 to TRBJ2-5; 13 nucleotides line up with TRBD2. The CDR3 runs 17 residues. V was pared by 3 bases and J by 1 base, with 8 bases of the junction left unmatched. Germline values: CDR1 SQVTM, CDR2 ANQGSEA. DNA for the CDR3: TGCAGCGTTGAGCGACTAGCGGGGGGCCTACTCCAAGAGACCCAGTACTTC. It specifies CSVERLAGGLLQETQYF.

The V gene is TRBV27, the J gene TRBJ2-7; TRBD1 matches at 10 bases. Unmatched junction bases numbered 6, after V lost 2 bases and J lost 5 bases. The germline CDR1 and CDR2 sequences are MNHEY and SMNVEV (reference sequence). The CDR3 sequence is 15 residues long. CDR3 nucleotides: TGTGCCAGCAGTTTACTAGGGACAGGGGATGACGAGCAGTACTTC. Residues: CASSLLGTGDDEQYF.

This clone came up a few times. The V gene is TRBV2, the J gene TRBJ2-5; weak D call: TRBD2 (6 bases). The germline V and J ends were trimmed by 3 bases and 2 bases, with 16 bases remaining between them. The CDR3 sequence is 16 residues long. Germline lookup yields CDR1 SNHLY and CDR2 FYNNEI. The CDR3 DNA sequence: TGTGCCAGCAGTGATACCATAGCTAGCGCACAAGAGACCCAGTACTTC. As protein: CASSDTIASAQETQYF. The entire variable domain, with the rest obtained from reference TRBV2 and TRBJ2-5, is as follows: EPEVTQTPSHQVTQMGQEVILRCVPISNHLYFYWYRQILGQKVEFLVSFYNNEISEKSEIFDDQFSVERPDGSNFTLKIRSTKLEDSAMYFCASSDTIASAQETQYFGPGTRLLVL.

This rearrangement joins TRBV29-1 to TRBJ2-7; the D call may be TRBD1 or TRBD2 (5 bases each). Trimming took off 0 bases at V and 0 bases at J, with 12 bases between the two ends. CDR3 length: 15 amino acids. CDR1 and CDR2 from the germline V gene are SQVTM and ANQGSEA. CDR3 protein: CSVEDGERGSYEQYF. In nucleotides, the CDR3 is TGCAGCGTTGAAGATGGGGAGAGGGGCTCCTACGAGCAGTACTTC.